The clone carrying this T cell receptor (beta chain) has only a few counts. Antigen: not known. This sample was taken from a study of T-cell memory formation after mild COVID-19. Germline V gives CDR1 SGHRS, CDR2 YFSETQ. V lost 5 bases and J 3 bases, leaving 15 bases between the germline ends. The CDR3 has 16 amino acids. General study points: Later expanders leaned CD4+, whereas day 15 to 85 contracting clones were balanced CD4/CD8.

TCRdb re-called the 5' RACE reads with MiXCR, one entry per CDR3 protein. Altogether roughly 62,000 distinct CDR3 sequences are present, about a tenth being singletons, with the ten largest covering 1.1%. This clonotype was sampled from a man aged 18 to 35 who had mild COVID-19 (a few samples of this study predate the infection). Cell type and time point are not known. Input material: PBMCs or a T cell subset sorted from them (not recorded which). The chain couples TRBV5-1 to TRBJ2-6; D may be TRBD1 (6 bases). CDR3 region: CASSQTGMDGANVLTF. In nucleotides, the CDR3 is TGCGCCAGCAGTCAAACAGGGATGGATGGGGCCAACGTCCTGACTTTC. The full variable domain, with the rest looked up from reference TRBV5-1 and TRBJ2-6, is KAGVTQTPRYLIKTRGQQVTLSCSPISGHRSVSWYQQTPGQGLQFLFEYFSETQRNKGNFPGRFSGRQFSNSRSEMNVSTLELGDSALYLCASSQTGMDGANVLTFGAGSRLTVL.